Here is one TCR beta chain with its context. This sample is part of a study of blood T cell repertoires in COVID-19. In germline, CDR1 is MNHEY, CDR2 SMNVEV (reference sequence). Trimming took 5 bases from V and 5 from J; bases not matched to a gene: 8. The CDR3 runs 15 residues. Repertoires were generated with immunoSEQ multiplex PCR, while TCRdb's copy carries only in-frame clones and drops some. The data show about 34,000 clones, roughly three quarters seen once. The sequence was obtained from a human donor in a cohort sampled during active COVID-19. The genes are TRBV27 and TRBJ1-4; 7 bases are shared with TRBD1. Sequences were obtained from peripheral blood. DNA of the CDR3: TGTGCCAGCAGTCCGTGGACAGGCCAGAATGAAAAACTGTTTTTT. As protein: CASSPWTGQNEKLFF.